This note documents a single T cell receptor (beta chain) sequence. Its specific antigen is unknown. No base qualities exist here, and no much larger clone lies one base off it. The data were taken from a study of blood T cells in healthy people across ages (dated by TCRdb to 2015 to 2017). Looking at the study overall: In model experiments, template switching captured about one uniquely barcoded TCR beta cDNA molecule for every two T cells. Age-related changes in TCR beta repertoire diversity were measured in the study by deep sequencing normalized with unique cDNA molecular identifiers. The donors were divided into four age groups: young (average about 16 years), middle-aged (about 39), aged (about 61) and long-lived (more than 75). To avoid experimental bias, donors of different ages were spread randomly across the sequencing lanes. Using the same blood draw, the study looked at two additional independent replicas of 1 million unique cDNA reads for two donors, one aged 18 to 30 and the other aged 80 or older.

The paper as a whole reports these results and caveats: The long-lived group showed more naive CD4+ T cells, fewer expanded clones and increased TCR diversity than the aged group, suggesting age selection. As age increased, observed TCR beta diversity per million T cells dropped in a roughly linear way, and a significant reduction was already evident by age roughly 40. Donor CMV infection status was unknown, potentially confounding age-related changes in expanded clonotypes. There was a strong correlation between observed TCR beta diversity and the percentage of naive T cells measured by flow cytometry. Estimates of total diversity based on one million sequenced T cells were regarded as lower bounds and as underestimates. Conclusive comparison of naive and antigen-experienced compartments was prevented by the profiling of bulk unsorted PBMCs.

The donors were roughly 39 Caucasian individuals from Russia, aged roughly 6 to 100 years, who were systemically healthy. Around 9.8 milliliters of peripheral blood were collected from each donor into EDTA-treated Vacutainer tubes. PBMCs were isolated by Ficoll-Paque density-gradient centrifugation, with at least 6.5 million obtained per sample. Total RNA was extracted from PBMCs with Trizol reagent, with at least 5 micrograms obtained per sample. For every donor, an aliquot of PBMCs went through flow cytometry to measure the percentages of naive CD45RAhigh/CD27high T cells. The library was obtained by 5' RACE. TCRdb lists the instrument as Illumina HiSeq 2500. A second roughly 7 to 11 cycle PCR used a sample-barcoded 5' primer and a J-beta primer mix. A unique molecular identifier was introduced onto each TCR beta cDNA molecule by a template-switch 5' adaptor carrying 12 random nucleotides. At least 2.5 million CDR3-containing paired-end reads were obtained from each sample. The Mint cDNA synthesis kit, primed by a TRBC-specific oligonucleotide, was used to synthesize first-strand cDNA from all RNA. Following uracil-DNA glycosylase treatment, all cDNA underwent a first 18-cycle PCR with the universal primers M1SS and BC2_uni_R. As for the original processing: Normalization of each sample was performed by random selection of 1 million high-quality reads, each carrying a distinct molecular identifier. Instead of being binned into consensus sequences, reads with shared molecular identifiers were discarded. MiTCR, run with a Q25 quality threshold and the strictest error-elimination algorithm, handled CDR3 identification, clonotype clustering and error correction. A nonparametric unseen species model with Euler transformation was used to estimate lower-bound total TCR beta diversity. Clones were called with MiXCR by TCRdb after fastp trimmed the public reads at Q25, and only in-frame beta chains were retained. Records with the same CDR3 protein are collapsed into one entry carrying the most frequent genes and DNA. The V and J calls were not made by the authors but by TCRdb's processing. Present in this sample are about 640,000 distinct CDR3 sequences, roughly 41% of which were seen just once. The top ten clonotypes cover approximately 31% of the sample.

Sequenced sample: blood. The receptor's source is a man aged 80 or over in good health.

The sequence in DNA is TGTGCCAGCAGCCTTGGACTAGCGGGGGGATTTGGGACCCAGTACTTC. This yields the protein CASSLGLAGGFGTQYF. Recombination connected TRBV7-9 to TRBJ2-5, and 14 junction bases match TRBD2. From its cysteine to its phenylalanine, the CDR3 spans 16 amino acids. The sequence is cut down to CDR3 DNA, 48 bases in frame from base 1. V lost 5 bases and J lost 7 bases, and the count of bases not matched to a germline gene is 9. Taken from the germline V gene (reference sequence), the CDR1 and CDR2 loops are SEHNR and FQNEAQ.